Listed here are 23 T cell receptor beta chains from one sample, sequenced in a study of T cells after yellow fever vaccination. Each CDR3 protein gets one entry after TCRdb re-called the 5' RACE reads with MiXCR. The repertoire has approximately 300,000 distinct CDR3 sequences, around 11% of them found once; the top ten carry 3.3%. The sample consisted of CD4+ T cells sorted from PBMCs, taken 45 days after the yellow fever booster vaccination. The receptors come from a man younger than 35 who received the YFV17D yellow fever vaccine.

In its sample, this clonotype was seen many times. CDR3 residues: CATRSVTSYNEQFF. The CDR3 nucleotides are TGTGCCACCCGTTCGGTGACCTCCTACAATGAGCAGTTCTTC. The V gene is TRBV7-7, the J gene TRBJ2-1; D not resolved. Germline V gene data show CDR1 as SSHAT and CDR2 as FNYEAQ (reference sequence). V gave up 10 bases and J gave up 0 bases, with 13 bases separating them. The CDR3 is 14 residues long.

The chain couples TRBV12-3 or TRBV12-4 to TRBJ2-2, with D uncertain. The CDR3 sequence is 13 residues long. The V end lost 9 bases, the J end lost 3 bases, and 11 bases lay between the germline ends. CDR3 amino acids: CARRKADTGELFF. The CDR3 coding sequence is TGTGCCAGGAGAAAGGCAGACACCGGGGAGCTGTTTTTT.

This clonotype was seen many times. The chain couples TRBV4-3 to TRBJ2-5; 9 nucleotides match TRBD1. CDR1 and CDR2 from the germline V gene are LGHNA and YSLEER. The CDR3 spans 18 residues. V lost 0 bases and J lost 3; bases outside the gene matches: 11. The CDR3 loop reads CASSQDLRDRAREETQYF. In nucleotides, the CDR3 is TGCGCCAGCAGCCAAGACCTCCGGGACAGGGCCCGGGAAGAGACCCAGTACTTC.

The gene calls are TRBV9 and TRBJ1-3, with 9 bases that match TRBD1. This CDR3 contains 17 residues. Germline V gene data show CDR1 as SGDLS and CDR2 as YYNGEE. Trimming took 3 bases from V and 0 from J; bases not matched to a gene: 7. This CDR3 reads CASSAHGQGISGNTIYF. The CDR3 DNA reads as TGTGCCAGCAGCGCGCACGGACAGGGGATCTCTGGAAACACCATATATTTT.

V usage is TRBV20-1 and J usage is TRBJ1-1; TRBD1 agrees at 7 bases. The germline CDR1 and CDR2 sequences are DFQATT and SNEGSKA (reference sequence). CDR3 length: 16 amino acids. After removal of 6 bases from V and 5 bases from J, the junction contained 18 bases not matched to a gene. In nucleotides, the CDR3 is TGCAGTGCCTCAGGACAGGCGATAATAGGGCCGACTGAAGCTTTCTTT. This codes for CSASGQAIIGPTEAFF.

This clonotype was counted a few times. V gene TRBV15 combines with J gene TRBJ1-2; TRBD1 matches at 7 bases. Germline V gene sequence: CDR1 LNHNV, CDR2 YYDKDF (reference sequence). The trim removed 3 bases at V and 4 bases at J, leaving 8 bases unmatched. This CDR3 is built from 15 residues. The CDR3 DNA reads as TGTGCCACCAGCAGTTTTGACAGGGAGCCCTATGGCTACACCTTC. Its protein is CATSSFDREPYGYTF.

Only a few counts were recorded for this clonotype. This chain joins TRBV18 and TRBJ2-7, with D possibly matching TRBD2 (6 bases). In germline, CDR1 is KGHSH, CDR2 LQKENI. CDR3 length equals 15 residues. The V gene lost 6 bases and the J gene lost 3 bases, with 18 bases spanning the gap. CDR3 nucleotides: TGTGCCAGCTCGCGGGGCCAGGGAAGCTACTACGAGCAGTACTTC. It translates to CASSRGQGSYYEQYF.

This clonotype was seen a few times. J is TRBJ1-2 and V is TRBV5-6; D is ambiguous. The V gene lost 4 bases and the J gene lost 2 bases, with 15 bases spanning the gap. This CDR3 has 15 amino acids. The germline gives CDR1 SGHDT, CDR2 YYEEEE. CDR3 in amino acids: CASSPTLRDNYGYTF. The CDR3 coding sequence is TGTGCCAGCAGCCCCACCCTCAGAGACAACTATGGCTACACCTTC.

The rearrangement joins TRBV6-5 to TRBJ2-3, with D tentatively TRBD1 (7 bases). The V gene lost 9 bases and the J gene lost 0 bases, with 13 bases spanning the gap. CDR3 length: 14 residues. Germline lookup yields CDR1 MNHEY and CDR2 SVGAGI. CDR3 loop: CARRRDRSTDTQYF. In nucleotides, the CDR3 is TGTGCCAGGAGGAGGGACAGAAGCACAGATACGCAGTATTTT.

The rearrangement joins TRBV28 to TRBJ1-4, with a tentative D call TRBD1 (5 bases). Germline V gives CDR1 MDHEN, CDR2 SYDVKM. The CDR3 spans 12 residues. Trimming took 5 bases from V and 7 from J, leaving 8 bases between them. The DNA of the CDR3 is TGTGCCAGCAGTCAGGGTAGTGAAAAACTGTTTTTT. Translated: CASSQGSEKLFF. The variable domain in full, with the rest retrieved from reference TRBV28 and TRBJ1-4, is DVKVTQSSRYLVKRTGEKVFLECVQDMDHENMFWYRQDPGLGLRLIYFSYDVKMKEKGDIPEGYSVSREKKERFSLILESASTNQTSMYLCASSQGSEKLFFGSGTQLSVL.

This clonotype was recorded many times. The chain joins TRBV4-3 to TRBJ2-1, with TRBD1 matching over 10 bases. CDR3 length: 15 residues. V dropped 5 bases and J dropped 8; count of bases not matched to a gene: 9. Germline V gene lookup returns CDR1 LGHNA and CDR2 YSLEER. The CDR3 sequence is CASSTRTGGDYEQFF. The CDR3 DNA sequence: TGCGCCAGCAGCACACGGACAGGGGGAGACTATGAGCAGTTCTTC.

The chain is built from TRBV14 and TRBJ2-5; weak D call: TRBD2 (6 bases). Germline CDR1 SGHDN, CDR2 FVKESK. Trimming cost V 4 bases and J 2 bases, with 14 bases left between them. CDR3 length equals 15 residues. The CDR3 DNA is TGTGCCAGCAGCCCGTGGGGTGGGAGGCAAGAGACCCAGTACTTC. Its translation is CASSPWGGRQETQYF.

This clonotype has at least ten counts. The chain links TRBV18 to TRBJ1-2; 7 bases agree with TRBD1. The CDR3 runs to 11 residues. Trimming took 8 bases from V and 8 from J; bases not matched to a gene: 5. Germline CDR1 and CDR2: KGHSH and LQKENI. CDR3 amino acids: CASSPGGGYTF. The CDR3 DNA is TGTGCCAGCAGTCCAGGGGGAGGCTACACCTTC.

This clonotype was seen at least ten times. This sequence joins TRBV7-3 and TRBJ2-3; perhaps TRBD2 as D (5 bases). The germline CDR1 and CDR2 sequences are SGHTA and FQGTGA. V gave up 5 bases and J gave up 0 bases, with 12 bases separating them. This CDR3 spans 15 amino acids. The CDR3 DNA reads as TGTGCCAGCAGCCACGGGGTAACTAGCACAGATACGCAGTATTTT. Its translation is CASSHGVTSTDTQYF.

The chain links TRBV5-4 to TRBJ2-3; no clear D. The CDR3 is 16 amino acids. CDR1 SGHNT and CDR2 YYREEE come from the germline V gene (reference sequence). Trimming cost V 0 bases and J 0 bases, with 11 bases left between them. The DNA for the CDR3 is TGTGCCAGCAGCTTGGGCACTGATACTAGCACAGATACGCAGTATTTT. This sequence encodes CASSLGTDTSTDTQYF.

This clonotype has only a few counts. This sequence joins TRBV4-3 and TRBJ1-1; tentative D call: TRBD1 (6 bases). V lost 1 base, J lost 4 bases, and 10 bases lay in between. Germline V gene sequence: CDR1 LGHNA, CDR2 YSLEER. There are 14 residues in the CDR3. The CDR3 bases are TGCGCCAGCAGCCAAGTAGCAGGGGCCACTGAAGCTTTCTTT. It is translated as CASSQVAGATEAFF.

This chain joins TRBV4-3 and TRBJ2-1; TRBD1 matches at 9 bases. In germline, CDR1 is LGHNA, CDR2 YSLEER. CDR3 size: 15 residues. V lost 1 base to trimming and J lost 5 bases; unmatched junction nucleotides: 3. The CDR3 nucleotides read TGCGCCAGCAGCCAAGGTTGGACAGGGGACAATGAGCAGTTCTTC. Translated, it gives CASSQGWTGDNEQFF.

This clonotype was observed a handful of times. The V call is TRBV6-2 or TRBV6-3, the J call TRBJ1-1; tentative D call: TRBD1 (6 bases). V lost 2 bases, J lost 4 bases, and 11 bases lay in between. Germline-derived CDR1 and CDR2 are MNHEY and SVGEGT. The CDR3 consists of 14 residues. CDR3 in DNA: TGTGCCAGCAGTTACGGGGGCCTCGGCACTGAAGCTTTCTTT. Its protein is CASSYGGLGTEAFF.

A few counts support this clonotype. The CDR3 bases are TGCAGCGCAGGGGGTAGTCCCACAGATACGCAGTATTTT. It is translated as CSAGGSPTDTQYF. The chain couples TRBV29-1 to TRBJ2-3; 7 bases fit TRBD1. The CDR3 contains 13 residues. Trimming took 7 bases from V and 2 from J; bases not matched to a gene: 6. Germline assignment: CDR1 SQVTM and CDR2 ANQGSEA.

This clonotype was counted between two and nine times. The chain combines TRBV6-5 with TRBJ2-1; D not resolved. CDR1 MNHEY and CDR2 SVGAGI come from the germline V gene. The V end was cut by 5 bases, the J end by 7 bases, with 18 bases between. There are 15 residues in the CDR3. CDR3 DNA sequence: TGTGCCAGCAGTAGGACCGCTACCTACGGGAATGAGCAGTTCTTC. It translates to CASSRTATYGNEQFF.

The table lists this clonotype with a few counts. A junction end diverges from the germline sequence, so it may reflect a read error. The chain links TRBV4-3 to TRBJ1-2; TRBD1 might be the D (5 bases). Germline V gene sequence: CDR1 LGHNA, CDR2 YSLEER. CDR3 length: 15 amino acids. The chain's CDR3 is CASSQAGGNNYGHTF. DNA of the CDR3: TGCGCCAGCAGCCAAGCGGGGGGTAATAACTATGGCCACACCTTC.

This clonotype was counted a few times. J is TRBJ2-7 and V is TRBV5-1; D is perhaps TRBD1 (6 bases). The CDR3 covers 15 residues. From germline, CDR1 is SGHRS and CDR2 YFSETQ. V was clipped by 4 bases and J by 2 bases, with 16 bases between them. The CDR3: CASSVGTDRAYEQYF. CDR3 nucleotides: TGCGCCAGCAGCGTTGGCACGGACAGAGCCTACGAGCAGTACTTC.

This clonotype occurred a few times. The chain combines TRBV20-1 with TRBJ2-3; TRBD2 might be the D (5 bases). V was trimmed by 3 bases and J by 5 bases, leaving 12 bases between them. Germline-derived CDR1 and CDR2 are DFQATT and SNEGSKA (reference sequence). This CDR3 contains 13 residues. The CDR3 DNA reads TGCAGTGCTAGCGGGGTTGGGATAGATACGCAGTATTTT. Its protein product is CSASGVGIDTQYF.